One sample yielded the 13 T cell receptor beta chains listed below, sequenced in a study of long-term antiretroviral therapy in people with HIV (dated by TCRdb to the early 2020s). The immunoSEQ hsTCRB v3.0 assay was used at survey level resolution to sequence the TRB variable region. What TCRdb holds here is the immuneACCESS table cut down to in-frame rearrangements. Part of the clones is not present; checked against another copy, under half of the missing clones reflect an unresolved V gene, and the others are unexplained. The sample table shows tens of thousands of clones, and about 95% are seen once. The ten top clones hold around 3% of the sample. The sequences come from unsorted PBMCs, collected 3.7 years after starting antiretroviral therapy. The origin of the receptors is a woman in her forties or fifties with HIV.

The gene calls are TRBV5-1 and TRBJ1-1; TRBD1 is a possible D gene (6 bases). Trimming removed 0 bases at V and 1 base at J, with 13 bases between. Germline loops: CDR1 SGHRS, CDR2 YFSETQ. This CDR3 is built from 16 residues. The CDR3 sequence: CASSLAGVRGNTEAFF. CDR3 nucleotides: TGCGCCAGCAGCTTGGCGGGGGTCAGGGGGAACACTGAAGCTTTCTTT.

The CDR3 DNA sequence: TGTGCCAGTAGACTCGGGGACAGGGGCGCCGGGGAGCTGTTTTTT. Amino acid sequence: CASRLGDRGAGELFF. The chain uses TRBV19 and TRBJ2-2; 10 positions agree with TRBD1. The V segment lost 6 bases and the J segment 6 bases; nucleotides outside the gene matches: 7. From germline, CDR1 is LNHDA and CDR2 SQIVND (reference sequence). This CDR3 has 15 residues.

The sample holds one count of this clone. The chain carries TRBV11-2 and TRBJ1-2, with D perhaps matching TRBD1 (6 bases). This CDR3 spans 13 amino acids. V was shortened by 2 bases and J by 8 bases, with 12 bases between the two germline ends. Germline loops: CDR1 SGHAT, CDR2 FQNNGV. The CDR3 region has the DNA TGTGCCAGCAGCTTACTACAGGGAAGAGGCTACACCTTC. As protein: CASSLLQGRGYTF.

CDR3 residues: CASSAPTGGTNEKLFF. DNA for the CDR3: TGTGCCAGCAGCGCCCCGACAGGGGGGACGAATGAAAAACTGTTTTTT. The V gene is TRBV9, the J gene TRBJ1-4, with 9 bases fitting TRBD1. Germline trimming cut 3 bases from V and 5 bases from J; bases unmatched to any gene: 8. The CDR3 extends over 16 amino acids. Germline V CDR1 and CDR2: SGDLS, YYNGEE.

The V and J genes are TRBV19 and TRBJ1-5, with a weak D call TRBD1 (5 bases). This CDR3 region has 17 residues. The V end was cut by 2 bases, the J end by 3 bases, with 17 bases between. The germline V gene has CDR1 LNHDA and CDR2 SQIVND (reference sequence). CDR3 region: CASSIPWGGVDNQPQHF. The CDR3 nucleotides read TGTGCCAGTAGTATACCCTGGGGGGGGGTGGACAATCAGCCCCAGCATTTT.

The count of this clone is one. This chain connects TRBV9 to TRBJ1-2; a possible D gene is TRBD1 (6 bases). Trimming stripped 3 bases from V and 8 bases from J, with 26 bases between. The CDR3 contains 17 residues. From germline, CDR1 is SGDLS and CDR2 YYNGEE. The CDR3, as DNA: TGTGCCAGCAGCGAAACACCATACCCATCAGGGGAAGGAGGCTACACCTTC. Protein product: CASSETPYPSGEGGYTF.

The chain couples TRBV4-2 to TRBJ2-7; 7 bases are a match to TRBD2. In germline, CDR1 is LGHNA, CDR2 YNFKEQ. The junction had 11 bases not matched to a gene; V was cut back by 0 bases and J by 6 bases. The CDR3 consists of 16 residues. In DNA, the CDR3 is TGTGCCAGCAGCCAAGAGCCGGTCGGGGGGTTCGTCGAGCAGTACTTC. This sequence encodes CASSQEPVGGFVEQYF.

The chain combines TRBV5-6 with TRBJ1-4; D is possibly TRBD1 (6 bases). Per the germline V gene, CDR1 is SGHDT and CDR2 is YYEEEE. V was shortened by 2 bases and J by 10 bases, with 18 bases between the two germline ends. CDR3 length: 15 residues. CDR3 in DNA: TGTGCCAGCAGCTTTAGGACAGCCGGGACTGGAAAACTGTTTTTT. This sequence encodes CASSFRTAGTGKLFF.

The chain combines TRBV11-3 with TRBJ2-5; 8 bases line up with TRBD1. The CDR3 has 15 amino acids. CDR1 and CDR2 (germline): SGHNT, YENEEA. The junction had 6 bases not matched to a gene; V was cut back by 2 bases and J by 4 bases. Here the CDR3 reads CASSLNGQGRETQYF. CDR3 DNA: TGTGCCAGCAGCTTAAACGGACAGGGACGAGAGACCCAGTACTTC.

The V call is TRBV5-6, the J call TRBJ2-5; D is unresolved. V shed 1 base and J shed 7 bases, with 5 bases lying between them. The CDR3 extends over 11 amino acids. Germline V gene sequence: CDR1 SGHDT, CDR2 YYEEEE. The CDR3 DNA is TGTGCCAGCAGCTTGTCGGGGACCCAGTACTTC. Amino acids: CASSLSGTQYF. Complete variable domain (other parts from reference TRBV5-6 and TRBJ2-5): DAGVTQSPTHLIKTRGQQVTLRCSPKSGHDTVSWYQQALGQGPQFIFQYYEEEERQRGNFPDRFSGHQFPNYSSELNVNALLLGDSALYLCASSLSGTQYFGPGTRLLVL.

The rearrangement uses TRBV5-5 and TRBJ1-2; no clear D gene. Germline V gene data show CDR1 as SGHKS and CDR2 as YYEKEE (reference sequence). The CDR3 runs to 12 residues. V dropped 1 base and J dropped 6 bases, with 7 bases sitting between them. Written as DNA, the CDR3 is TGTGCCAGCAGCTTGAACAGCCATGGCTACACCTTC. Residues: CASSLNSHGYTF.

The chain carries TRBV27 and TRBJ1-2; no definite D call. Trimming took 6 bases from V and 3 from J, leaving 14 bases between them. Germline loops: CDR1 MNHEY, CDR2 SMNVEV (reference sequence). The CDR3 totals 14 residues. In DNA form, the CDR3 reads TGTGCCAGCAGCCTTGACGGGGATTACTATGGCTACACCTTC. This sequence encodes CASSLDGDYYGYTF.

The chain uses TRBV5-8 and TRBJ2-1, with TRBD1 identical over 8 bases. There are 15 residues in the CDR3. V dropped 5 bases and J dropped 3; count of bases not matched to a gene: 7. CDR1 is SGHTS, CDR2 YDEGEE, per germline. CDR3 sequence (DNA): TGTGCCAGCAGTCGAGGACAGGGATTCTACAATGAGCAGTTCTTC. Translated: CASSRGQGFYNEQFF.